This TCR beta chain was obtained from a study of Graves' ophthalmopathy and Graves' hyperthyroidism. This clonotype came up many times. The CDR3 contains 17 residues. Germline V CDR1 and CDR2: SGHTA, FQGNSA. V lost 2 bases to trimming and J lost 7 bases; unmatched junction nucleotides: 11. For repertoire sequencing, the TCR beta CDR3 regions were amplified from RNA transcripts. RT-PCR was first run with HTBI primers, then multiplex PCR in a second round. TCRdb reprocessed the multiplex PCR reads with MiXCR, giving one entry per CDR3 protein. The profile shows some 350,000 distinct CDR3 sequences, approximately 18% of them singletons.

This clonotype originated in an adult woman with stable Graves' hyperthyroidism. What was sequenced was peripheral blood. The chain recombines TRBV7-2 with TRBJ2-2, with 9 positions matching TRBD2. The CDR3, as DNA: TGTGCCAGCAGCTTATCTGGCGGGAGGGCCGATGGCGGGGAGCTGTTTTTT. Protein: CASSLSGGRADGGELFF.